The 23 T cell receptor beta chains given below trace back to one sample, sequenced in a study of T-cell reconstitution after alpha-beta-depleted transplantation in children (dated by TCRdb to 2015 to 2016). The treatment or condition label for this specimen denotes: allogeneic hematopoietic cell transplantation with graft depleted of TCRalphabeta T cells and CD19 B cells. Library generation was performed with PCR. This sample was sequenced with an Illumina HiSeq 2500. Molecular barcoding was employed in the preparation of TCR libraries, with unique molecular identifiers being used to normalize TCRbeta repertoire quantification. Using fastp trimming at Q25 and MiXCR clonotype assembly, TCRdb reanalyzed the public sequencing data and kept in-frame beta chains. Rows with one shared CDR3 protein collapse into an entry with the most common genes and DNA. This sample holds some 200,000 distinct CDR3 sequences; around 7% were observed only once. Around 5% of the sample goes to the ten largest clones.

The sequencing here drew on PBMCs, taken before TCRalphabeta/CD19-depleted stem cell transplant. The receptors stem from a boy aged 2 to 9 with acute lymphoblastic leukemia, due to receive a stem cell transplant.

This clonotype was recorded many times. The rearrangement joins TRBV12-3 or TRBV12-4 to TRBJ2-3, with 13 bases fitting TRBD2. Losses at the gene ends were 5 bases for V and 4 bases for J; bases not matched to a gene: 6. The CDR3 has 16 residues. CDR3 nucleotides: TGTGCCAGCAGTCGGACTAGCGGGGGCCATGCAGATACGCAGTATTTT. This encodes CASSRTSGGHADTQYF.

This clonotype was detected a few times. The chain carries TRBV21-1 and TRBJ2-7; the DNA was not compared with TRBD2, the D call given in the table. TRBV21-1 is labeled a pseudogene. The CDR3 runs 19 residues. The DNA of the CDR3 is TGTGCCAGCAGCAAAGTGGGTGATTGGGAGGGACAGGTCCTACGAGGGCAGTACTTC. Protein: CASSKVGDWEGQVLRGQYF.

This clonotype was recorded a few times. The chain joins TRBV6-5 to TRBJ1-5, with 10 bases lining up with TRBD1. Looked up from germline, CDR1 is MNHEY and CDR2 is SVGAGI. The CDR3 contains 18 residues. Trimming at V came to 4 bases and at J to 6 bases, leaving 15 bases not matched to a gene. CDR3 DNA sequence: TGTGCCAGCAGTTTTCCGCTAGCCGACAGGGGGCAAGGTCAGCCCCAGCATTTT. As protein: CASSFPLADRGQGQPQHF.

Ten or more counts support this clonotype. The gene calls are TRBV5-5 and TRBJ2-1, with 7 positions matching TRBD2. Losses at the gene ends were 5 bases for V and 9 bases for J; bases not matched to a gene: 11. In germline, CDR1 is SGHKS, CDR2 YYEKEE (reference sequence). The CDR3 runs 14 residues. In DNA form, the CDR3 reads TGTGCCAGCAGTCAAAGATCGGGGGGAATTGAGCAGTTCTTC. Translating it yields CASSQRSGGIEQFF. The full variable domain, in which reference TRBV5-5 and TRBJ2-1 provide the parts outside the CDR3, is DAGVTQSPTHLIKTRGQQVTLRCSPISGHKSVSWYQQVLGQGPQFIFQYYEKEERGRGNFPDRFSARQFPNYSSELNVNALLLGDSALYLCASSQRSGGIEQFFGPGTRLTVL.

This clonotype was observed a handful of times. CDR3 protein: CASSFSGTNDEQYF. The DNA of the CDR3 is TGTGCCAGCAGCTTTTCCGGGACTAACGACGAGCAGTACTTC. The chain is built from TRBV7-2 and TRBJ2-7; TRBD2 matches 7 bases. This CDR3 is built from 14 residues. From germline, CDR1 is SGHTA and CDR2 FQGNSA. V trimming: 3 bases; J trimming: 5 bases; junction bases outside the gene matches: 7.

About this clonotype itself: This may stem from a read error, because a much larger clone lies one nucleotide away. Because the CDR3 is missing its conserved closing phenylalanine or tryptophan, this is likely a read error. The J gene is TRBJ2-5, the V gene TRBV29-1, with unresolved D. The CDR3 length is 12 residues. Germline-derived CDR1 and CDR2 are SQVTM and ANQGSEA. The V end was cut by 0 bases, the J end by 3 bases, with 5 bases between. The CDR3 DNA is TGCAGCGTTGAAGACGCAGAAGAGACCCAGTACATC. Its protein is CSVEDAEETQYI.

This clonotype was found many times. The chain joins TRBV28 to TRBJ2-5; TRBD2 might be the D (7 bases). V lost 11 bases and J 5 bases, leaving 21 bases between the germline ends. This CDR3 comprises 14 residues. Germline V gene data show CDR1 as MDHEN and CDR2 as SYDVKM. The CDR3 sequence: CASRWGGRGETQYF. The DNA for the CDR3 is TGTGCCTCCAGGTGGGGGGGCCGCGGGGAGACCCAGTACTTC. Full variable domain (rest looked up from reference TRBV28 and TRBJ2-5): DVKVTQSSRYLVKRTGEKVFLECVQDMDHENMFWYRQDPGLGLRLIYFSYDVKMKEKGDIPEGYSVSREKKERFSLILESASTNQTSMYLCASRWGGRGETQYFGPGTRLLVL.

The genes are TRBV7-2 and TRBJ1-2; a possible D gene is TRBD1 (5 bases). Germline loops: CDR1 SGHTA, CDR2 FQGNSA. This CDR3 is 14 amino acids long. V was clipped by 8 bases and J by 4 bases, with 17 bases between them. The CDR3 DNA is TGTGCCAGCGGTCGCTCTCACAGGCTCTATGGCTACACCTTC. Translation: CASGRSHRLYGYTF.

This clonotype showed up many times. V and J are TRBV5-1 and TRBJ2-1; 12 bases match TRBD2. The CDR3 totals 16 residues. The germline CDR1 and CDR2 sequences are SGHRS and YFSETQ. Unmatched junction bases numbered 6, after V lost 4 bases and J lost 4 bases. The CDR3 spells CASSHRTSGVYNEQFF. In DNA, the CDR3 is TGCGCCAGCAGCCACCGGACTAGCGGGGTATACAATGAGCAGTTCTTC.

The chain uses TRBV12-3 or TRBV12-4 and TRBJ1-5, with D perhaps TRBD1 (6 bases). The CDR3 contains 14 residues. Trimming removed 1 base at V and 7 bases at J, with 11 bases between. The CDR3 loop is CASSLGSGDQPQHF. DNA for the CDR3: TGTGCCAGCAGTTTAGGTTCAGGGGACCAGCCCCAGCATTTT.

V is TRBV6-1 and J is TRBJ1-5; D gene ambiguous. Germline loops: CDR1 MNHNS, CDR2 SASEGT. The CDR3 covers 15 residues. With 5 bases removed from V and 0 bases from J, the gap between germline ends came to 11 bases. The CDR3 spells CASSRTVDSNQPQHF. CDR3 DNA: TGTGCCAGCAGTCGGACGGTAGATAGCAATCAGCCCCAGCATTTT.

The CDR3: CASSFLGNTGGPADTQYF. The CDR3 nucleotides read TGTGCCAGCAGCTTTCTCGGCAATACGGGGGGGCCGGCAGATACGCAGTATTTT. J is TRBJ2-3 and V is TRBV7-9, with 8 bases that match TRBD2. Trimming at V came to 3 bases and at J to 4 bases, leaving 15 bases not matched to a gene. The CDR3 extends over 18 amino acids. CDR1 SEHNR and CDR2 FQNEAQ come from the germline V gene (reference sequence).

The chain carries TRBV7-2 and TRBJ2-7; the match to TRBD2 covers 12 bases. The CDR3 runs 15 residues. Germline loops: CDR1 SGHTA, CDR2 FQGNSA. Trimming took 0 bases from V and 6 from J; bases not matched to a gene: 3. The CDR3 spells CASSLALTSGSEQYF. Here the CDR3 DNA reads TGTGCCAGCAGCTTAGCGCTGACTAGCGGGAGCGAGCAGTACTTC. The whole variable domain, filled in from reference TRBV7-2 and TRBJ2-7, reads GAGVSQSPSNKVTEKGKDVELRCDPISGHTALYWYRQSLGQGLEFLIYFQGNSAPDKSGLPSDRFSAERTGGSVSTLTIQRTQQEDSAVYLCASSLALTSGSEQYFGPGTRLTVT.

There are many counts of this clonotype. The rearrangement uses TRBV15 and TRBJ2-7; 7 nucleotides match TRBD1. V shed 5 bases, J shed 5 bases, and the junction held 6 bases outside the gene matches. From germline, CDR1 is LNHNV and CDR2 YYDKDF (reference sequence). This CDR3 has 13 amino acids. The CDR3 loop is CATSASTGNEQYF. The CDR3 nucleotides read TGTGCCACCAGCGCCTCGACAGGGAACGAGCAGTACTTC.

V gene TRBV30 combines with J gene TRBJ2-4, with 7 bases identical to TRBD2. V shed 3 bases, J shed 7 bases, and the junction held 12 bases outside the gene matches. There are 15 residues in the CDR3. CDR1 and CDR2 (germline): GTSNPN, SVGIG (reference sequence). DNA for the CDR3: TGTGCCTGGAGCGAGGTGGGGGGGGGAAATAACATTCAGTACTTC. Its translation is CAWSEVGGGNNIQYF. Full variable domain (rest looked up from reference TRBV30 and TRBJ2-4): SQTIHQWPATLVQPVGSPLSLECTVEGTSNPNLYWYRQAAGRGLQLLFYSVGIGQISSEVPQNLSASRPQDRQFILSSKKLLLSDSGFYLCAWSEVGGGNNIQYFGAGTRLSVL.

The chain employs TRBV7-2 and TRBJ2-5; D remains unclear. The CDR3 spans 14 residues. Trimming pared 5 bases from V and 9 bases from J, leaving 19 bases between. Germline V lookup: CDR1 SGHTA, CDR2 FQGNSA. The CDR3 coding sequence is TGTGCCAGCAGCACGGACCTCTTCCCTTTCCCCCAGTACTTC. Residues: CASSTDLFPFPQYF. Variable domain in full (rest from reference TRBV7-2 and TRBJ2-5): GAGVSQSPSNKVTEKGKDVELRCDPISGHTALYWYRQSLGQGLEFLIYFQGNSAPDKSGLPSDRFSAERTGGSVSTLTIQRTQQEDSAVYLCASSTDLFPFPQYFGPGTRLLVL.

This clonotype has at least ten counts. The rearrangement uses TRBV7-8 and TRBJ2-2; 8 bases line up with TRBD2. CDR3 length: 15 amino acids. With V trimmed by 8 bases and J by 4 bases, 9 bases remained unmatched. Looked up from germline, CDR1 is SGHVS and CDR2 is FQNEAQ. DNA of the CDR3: TGTGCCAGCTGGCCGGGAGGGATCAGCACCGGGGAGCTGTTTTTT. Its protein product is CASWPGGISTGELFF.

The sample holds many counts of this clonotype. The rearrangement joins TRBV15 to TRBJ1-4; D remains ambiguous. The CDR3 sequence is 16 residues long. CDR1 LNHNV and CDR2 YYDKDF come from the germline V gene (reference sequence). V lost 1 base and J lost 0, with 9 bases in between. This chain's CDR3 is CATSRARFTTNEKLFF. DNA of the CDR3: TGTGCCACCAGCAGAGCCAGGTTCACAACTAATGAAAAACTGTTTTTT. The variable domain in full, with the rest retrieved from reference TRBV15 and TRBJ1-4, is DAMVIQNPRYQVTQFGKPVTLSCSQTLNHNVMYWYQQKSSQAPKLLFHYYDKDFNNEADTPDNFQSRRPNTSFCFLDIRSPGLGDTAMYLCATSRARFTTNEKLFFGSGTQLSVL.

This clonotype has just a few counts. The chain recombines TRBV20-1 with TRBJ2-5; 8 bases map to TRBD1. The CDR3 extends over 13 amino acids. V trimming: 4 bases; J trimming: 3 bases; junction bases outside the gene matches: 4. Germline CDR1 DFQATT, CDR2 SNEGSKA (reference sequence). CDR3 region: CSATYRGEETQYF. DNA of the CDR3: TGCAGTGCTACCTACAGGGGGGAAGAGACCCAGTACTTC.

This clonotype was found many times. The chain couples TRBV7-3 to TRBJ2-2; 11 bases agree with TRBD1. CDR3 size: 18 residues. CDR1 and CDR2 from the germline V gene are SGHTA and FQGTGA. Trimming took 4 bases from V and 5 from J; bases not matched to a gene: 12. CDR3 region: CASSSLKPDRGRTGELFF. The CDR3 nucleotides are TGTGCCAGCAGCTCGTTAAAACCGGACAGGGGGCGAACCGGGGAGCTGTTTTTT.

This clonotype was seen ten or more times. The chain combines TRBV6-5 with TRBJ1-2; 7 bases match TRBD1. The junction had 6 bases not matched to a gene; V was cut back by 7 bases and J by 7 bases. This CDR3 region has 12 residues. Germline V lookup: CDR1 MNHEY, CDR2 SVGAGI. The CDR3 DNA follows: TGTGCCAGCACTACAGGGGTGGCTGGCTACACCTTC. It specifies CASTTGVAGYTF.

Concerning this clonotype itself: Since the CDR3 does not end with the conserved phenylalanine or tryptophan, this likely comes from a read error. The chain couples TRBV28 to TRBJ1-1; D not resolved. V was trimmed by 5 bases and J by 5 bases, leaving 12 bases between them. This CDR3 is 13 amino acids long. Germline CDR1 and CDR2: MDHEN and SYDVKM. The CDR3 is CASSVRMGTEAFL. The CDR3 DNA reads TGTGCCAGCAGTGTGCGGATGGGGACTGAAGCTTTCCTT.

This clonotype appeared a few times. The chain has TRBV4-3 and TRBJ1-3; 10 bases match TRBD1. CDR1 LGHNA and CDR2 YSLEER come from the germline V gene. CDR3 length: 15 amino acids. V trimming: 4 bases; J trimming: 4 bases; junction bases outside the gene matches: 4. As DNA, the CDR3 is TGCGCCAGCAGCCGAGACAGGGGGCAAGGAAACACCATATATTTT. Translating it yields CASSRDRGQGNTIYF.